These T cell receptor beta chains were read from a single sample in a study of control samples from healthy donors and cancer patients. TCRdb's copy holds only in-frame clones and misses some; the assay was immunoSEQ multiplex PCR. The sample holds roughly 120,000 clones, around 90% seen once. Sequencing used blood. These receptor sequences come from a woman in her sixties or seventies in good health. Each CDR3 is given with its conserved first and last residue. The D gene is left open where the match is weak. Clone size appears in some rows only: once, few, many, or a class for an expanded clone.

DNA: TGCAGCGTTCGGACAGAGGACACTGAAGCTTTCTTT
CDR3: CSVRTEDTEAFF
V: TRBV29-1
size: .
D: .
J: TRBJ1-1

DNA: TGTGCCAGTAGTATAGAAGTGGGTTGGGGGACGAACACTGAAGCTTTCTTT
CDR3: CASSIEVGWGTNTEAFF
V: TRBV19
size: .
D: .
J: TRBJ1-1

DNA: TGCGCCAGCAGCTGGGACAGGGTTGTCGGCTACACCTTC
CDR3: CASSWDRVVGYTF
V: TRBV10-2
size: .
D: TRBD1
J: TRBJ1-2

DNA: TGTGCCAGCATCCGGACAGTTTATAATTCACCCCTCCACTTT
CDR3: CASIRTVYNSPLHF
V: TRBV25-1
size: .
D: .
J: TRBJ1-6

DNA: TGTGCCAGCAGTTACCTCCGGCAGGGGTCCTACGAGCAGTACTTC
CDR3: CASSYLRQGSYEQYF
V: TRBV6-2/TRBV6-3
size: .
D: .
J: TRBJ2-7

DNA: TGTGCCAGCAGCTCCTTCGGGTGGGATGAGCAGTTCTTC
CDR3: CASSSFGWDEQFF
V: TRBV7-2
size: .
D: .
J: TRBJ2-1

DNA: TGTGCCAGCAGCTTAGGGGGGCAGTTAAACACTGAAGCTTTCTTT
CDR3: CASSLGGQLNTEAFF
V: TRBV7-9
size: few
D: .
J: TRBJ1-1

DNA: TGCGCCAGCAGCGATCAACCGACAGGGAGCAATGAGCAGTTCTTC
CDR3: CASSDQPTGSNEQFF
V: TRBV5-1
size: .
D: TRBD1
J: TRBJ2-1

DNA: TGTGCCAGCAGCAAAAATGCGTCCCGGACAGGGGGTCTCTACGAGCAGTACTTC
CDR3: CASSKNASRTGGLYEQYF
V: TRBV21-1
size: few
D: .
J: TRBJ2-7

DNA: TGTGCCAGCAGCCCTCAGCGGGGGGCTATCACAGATACGCAGTATTTT
CDR3: CASSPQRGAITDTQYF
V: TRBV3-1/TRBV3-2
size: once
D: TRBD2
J: TRBJ2-3

DNA: TGCGCCAGCAGCTTAACGGCTCAGGGGGCGGGTAACTATGGCTACACCTTC
CDR3: CASSLTAQGAGNYGYTF
V: TRBV4-3
size: .
D: TRBD1
J: TRBJ1-2

DNA: TGTGCCAGCAGCACTTATCGGACAGCTAACTATGGCTACACCTTC
CDR3: CASSTYRTANYGYTF
V: TRBV7-2
size: .
D: .
J: TRBJ1-2

DNA: TGTGCCATCAGTGAGGTGGGGACTCCTGGAAACACCATATATTTT
CDR3: CAISEVGTPGNTIYF
V: TRBV10-3
size: .
D: .
J: TRBJ1-3

DNA: TGTGCCAGCAGTCCAGACAGGGGGGTCTCCTACGAGCAGTACTTC
CDR3: CASSPDRGVSYEQYF
V: TRBV11-1
size: .
D: TRBD1
J: TRBJ2-7

DNA: TGCGCCAGCAGCACGGGACAGGGGGCGGAAAAACTGTTTTTT
CDR3: CASSTGQGAEKLFF
V: TRBV5-1
size: .
D: TRBD1
J: TRBJ1-4

DNA: TGTGCCAGCAGTTACTCGACATCTGACTATGGCTACACCTTC
CDR3: CASSYSTSDYGYTF
V: TRBV6-6
size: .
D: .
J: TRBJ1-2

DNA: TGTGCCAGCAGCCTAGGGGGGAGGACTGAAGCTTTCTTT
CDR3: CASSLGGRTEAFF
V: TRBV7-3
size: .
D: .
J: TRBJ1-1

DNA: TGTGCCAGTAGTATAGAGGGGTACGAGCAGTACTTC
CDR3: CASSIEGYEQYF
V: TRBV19
size: .
D: .
J: TRBJ2-7

DNA: TGTGCCAGCAGCCAAGCGGGTCCCCTCAATCAGCCCCAGCATTTT
CDR3: CASSQAGPLNQPQHF
V: TRBV3-1/TRBV3-2
size: .
D: .
J: TRBJ1-5

DNA: TGTGCCAGCAGTAATGGAGCGAGGACAGTCGAGGAAAAACTGTTTTTT
CDR3: CASSNGARTVEEKLFF
V: TRBV6-6
size: .
D: .
J: TRBJ1-4

DNA: TGTGCCAGCAGCCACCACCCGACAGGGCACTCTGGAAACACCATATATTTT
CDR3: CASSHHPTGHSGNTIYF
V: TRBV3-1/TRBV3-2
size: once
D: TRBD1
J: TRBJ1-3

DNA: TGTGCCAGCAGTTTATCGCGTTCCTACGAGCAGTACTTC
CDR3: CASSLSRSYEQYF
V: TRBV27
size: .
D: .
J: TRBJ2-7

DNA: TGTGCCAGCAGCACGGACAGGGGGATCGGCTACACCTTC
CDR3: CASSTDRGIGYTF
V: TRBV7-2
size: medium-sized
D: TRBD1
J: TRBJ1-2

DNA: TGTGCCAGCAGCCGCCAGACAGGGGGCAGGTTAGGTGAGCAGTTCTTC
CDR3: CASSRQTGGRLGEQFF
V: TRBV7-3
size: .
D: TRBD1
J: TRBJ2-1

DNA: TGTGCCAACAGCCGGGACACCGCTGATAAAGAGACCCAGTACTTC
CDR3: CANSRDTADKETQYF
V: TRBV6-5
size: .
D: .
J: TRBJ2-5

DNA: TGTGCCAGCAGCCAAGATAAAGGCGCCTATGGCTACACCTTC
CDR3: CASSQDKGAYGYTF
V: TRBV4-2
size: .
D: .
J: TRBJ1-2

DNA: TGTGCCAGCAGCCTAGCGGGGTCCGAAAAACTGTTTTTT
CDR3: CASSLAGSEKLFF
V: TRBV7-9
size: .
D: .
J: TRBJ1-4

DNA: TGTGCCAGCAGCGCCAGAGGACAGGGCGGCAATCAGCCCCAGCATTTT
CDR3: CASSARGQGGNQPQHF
V: TRBV7-2
size: .
D: TRBD1
J: TRBJ1-5

DNA: TGTGCCAGCAGCTTGGGCGGAGTGAACACTGAAGCTTTCTTT
CDR3: CASSLGGVNTEAFF
V: TRBV5-8
size: .
D: .
J: TRBJ1-1

DNA: TGTGCCAGTTCGGGGTTGGGTCGAGATGGCTACACCTTC
CDR3: CASSGLGRDGYTF
V: TRBV19
size: .
D: .
J: TRBJ1-2

DNA: TGTGCCAGCAGCTTAGGGCTACAATACAATGAGCAGTTCTTC
CDR3: CASSLGLQYNEQFF
V: TRBV7-8
size: .
D: .
J: TRBJ2-1

DNA: TGCGCCAGCAGGAATAGCGGGGGGGCCCCCTCAGAGACCCAGTACTTC
CDR3: CASRNSGGAPSETQYF
V: TRBV5-1
size: .
D: TRBD2
J: TRBJ2-5

DNA: TGTGCCAGCACCCGCGGGGGGCAAGAGACCCAGTACTTC
CDR3: CASTRGGQETQYF
V: TRBV6-5
size: .
D: TRBD2
J: TRBJ2-5

DNA: TGTGCCAGCAGTTCTACAGGGCCGGGTGGCTACACCTTC
CDR3: CASSSTGPGGYTF
V: TRBV27
size: .
D: .
J: TRBJ1-2

DNA: TGCGCCAGCAGCCAAGATAGGGGAAACACCATATATTTT
CDR3: CASSQDRGNTIYF
V: TRBV4-3
size: .
D: .
J: TRBJ1-3

DNA: TGCAGCACGCGGGACGGAGGGGAAAAACTGTTTTTT
CDR3: CSTRDGGEKLFF
V: TRBV29-1
size: .
D: .
J: TRBJ1-4

DNA: TGTGCCAGCAGCTTAGGTGCGGGGAATCAGCCCCAGCATTTT
CDR3: CASSLGAGNQPQHF
V: TRBV11-2
size: .
D: .
J: TRBJ1-5

DNA: TGTGCAAGTCGCCGACAGGGTGCCGAGACCCAGTACTTC
CDR3: CASRRQGAETQYF
V: TRBV12-2
size: .
D: .
J: TRBJ2-5

DNA: TGTGCCAGCAGCTTACTTCACACTGAAGCTTTCTTT
CDR3: CASSLLHTEAFF
V: TRBV11-2
size: .
D: .
J: TRBJ1-1

DNA: TGTGCCAGCAGCCCCCGGACAGCTAGCACAGATACGCAGTATTTT
CDR3: CASSPRTASTDTQYF
V: TRBV7-9
size: .
D: .
J: TRBJ2-3

DNA: TGTGCCAGTAGTCCCCTCCCAGGGGGCAGCTATGGCTACACCTTC
CDR3: CASSPLPGGSYGYTF
V: TRBV19
size: .
D: TRBD1
J: TRBJ1-2

DNA: TGCGCCAGCAGCCTCGGGGGAATCCAAGAGACCCAGTACTTC
CDR3: CASSLGGIQETQYF
V: TRBV5-1
size: .
D: .
J: TRBJ2-5